One sample yielded the 17 T cell receptor beta chains listed below, sequenced in a study of T-cell reconstitution after alpha-beta-depleted transplantation in children. Unique molecular identifiers tagged the TCRbeta library. TCRdb processed the PCR reads anew with MiXCR; each CDR3 protein has one entry. The table has about 220,000 distinct CDR3 sequences, roughly a sixth seen once; the top ten hold 40% to 50%. Here the sequenced sample was PBMCs, mostly from graft donor cells, taken 360 days after TCRalphabeta/CD19-depleted stem cell transplant. These TCRs come from a male patient under 10 years old who had a stem cell transplant for acute lymphoblastic leukemia, so the T cells may come from the graft donor.

V usage is TRBV15 and J usage is TRBJ2-6, with D perhaps TRBD1 (5 bases). Trimming shortened V by 5 bases and J by 0 bases, and 8 bases separated the two germline ends. The length of the CDR3 is 15 residues. The V gene's germline CDR1 is LNHNV and CDR2 YYDKDF (reference sequence). The CDR3 DNA reads TGTGCCACCAGCTCAGGGTACTCTGGGGCCAACGTCCTGACTTTC. This codes for CATSSGYSGANVLTF.

This chain uses TRBV6-2 or TRBV6-3 with TRBJ2-2, with TRBD1 as a possible D gene (6 bases). CDR1 is MNHEY and CDR2 is SVGEGT in the germline V gene. V dropped 6 bases and J dropped 3 bases, with 11 bases sitting between them. The CDR3 consists of 14 residues. The CDR3 reads CASSRGQYTGELFF. CDR3 DNA sequence: TGTGCCAGCAGCCGCGGACAGTACACCGGGGAGCTGTTTTTT.

The rearrangement links TRBV27 to TRBJ1-1; 9 bases line up with TRBD1. V lost 5 bases, J lost 5 bases, and 6 bases stayed unmatched. CDR3 length: 14 residues. The germline V gene encodes CDR1 MNHEY and CDR2 SMNVEV (reference sequence). DNA of the CDR3: TGTGCCAGCAGTAAGACAGGGGGAGGGACTGAAGCTTTCTTT. This encodes CASSKTGGGTEAFF.

The chain is built from TRBV4-1 and TRBJ1-2; D is uncertain. Germline V gene data show CDR1 as MGHRA and CDR2 as YSYEKL. Trimming cost V 0 bases and J 4 bases, with 9 bases left between them. The CDR3 loop spans 14 amino acids. The CDR3 DNA reads TGCGCCAGCAGCCAAGAAATGCGGGTCTATGGCTACACCTTC. This translates into CASSQEMRVYGYTF.

This chain joins TRBV6-1 and TRBJ2-7; 7 bases agree with TRBD2. Germline V CDR1 and CDR2: MNHNS, SASEGT. Trimming cost V 7 bases and J 0 bases; bases outside gene matches: 3. The length of the CDR3 is 13 residues. CDR3 in DNA: TGTGCCAGCAACGGGGGGTTCTCCTACGAGCAGTACTTC. Its translation is CASNGGFSYEQYF.

The CDR3 DNA is TGCGCCAGCAGCCAAGAGATCAGGGGGCCCGTCAATGAGCAGTTCTTC. It is translated as CASSQEIRGPVNEQFF. The V gene is TRBV4-3, the J gene TRBJ2-1, with 8 bases lining up with TRBD1. CDR1 is LGHNA, CDR2 YSLEER, per germline. After removal of 0 bases from V and 6 bases from J, the junction contained 7 bases not matched to a gene. The CDR3 is 16 residues long.

This clonotype was counted a few times. The genes are TRBV5-1 and TRBJ2-2; D uncertain. CDR3 size: 16 residues. Germline V gene sequence: CDR1 SGHRS, CDR2 YFSETQ. V lost 0 bases to trimming and J lost 1 base, with 10 bases between them. The CDR3 DNA follows: TGCGCCAGCAGCTTGGTCTACAAGAAGAACACCGGGGAGCTGTTTTTT. It translates to CASSLVYKKNTGELFF.

The genes are TRBV7-8 and TRBJ2-3; D is perhaps TRBD2 (5 bases). CDR3 length: 15 residues. Between the trimmed V and J ends, which lost 5 bases and 1 base, there was a span of 13 bases. In germline, CDR1 is SGHVS, CDR2 FQNEAQ. The DNA for the CDR3 is TGTGCCAGCAGCCCGGCGGGCGGTCGCACAGATACGCAGTATTTT. Translating gives CASSPAGGRTDTQYF.

There are a few counts of this clonotype. V and J are TRBV11-2 and TRBJ1-6, with no clear D. Deletions cut 1 base from V and 3 bases from J, with 7 bases between. The CDR3 runs to 15 residues. Germline loops: CDR1 SGHAT, CDR2 FQNNGV. CDR3 DNA: TGTGCCAGCAGCTTAGGACGGAGCTATAATTCACCCCTCCACTTT. Amino acid sequence: CASSLGRSYNSPLHF. Filled out from reference TRBV11-2 and TRBJ1-6, the complete variable domain reads EAGVAQSPRYKIIEKRQSVAFWCNPISGHATLYWYQQILGQGPKLLIQFQNNGVVDDSQLPKDRFSAERLKGVDSTLKIQPAKLEDSAVYLCASSLGRSYNSPLHFGNGTRLTVT.

The chain recombines TRBV3-1 with TRBJ2-1; D is unclear. CDR3 size: 16 residues. From germline, CDR1 is LGHDT and CDR2 YNNKEL (reference sequence). With 0 bases removed from V and 0 bases from J, the gap between germline ends came to 9 bases. The DNA for the CDR3 is TGTGCCAGCAGCCAAGATAGGGCCCCCTCCTACAATGAGCAGTTCTTC. This translates into CASSQDRAPSYNEQFF.

This clonotype was counted a few times. The V gene is TRBV7-6, the J gene TRBJ2-7; D is unresolved. The CDR3 is made up of 14 amino acids. The germline V gene encodes CDR1 SGHVS and CDR2 FNYEAQ. Trimming pared 5 bases from V and 6 bases from J, leaving 17 bases between. CDR3 amino acids: CASSPDPSRREQYF. For the CDR3, the DNA is TGTGCCAGCAGCCCGGACCCCTCGCGCCGCGAGCAGTACTTC.

This clonotype was observed a few times. The chain couples TRBV20-1 to TRBJ2-7; 9 nucleotides agree with TRBD1. The CDR3 consists of 16 residues. Germline assignment: CDR1 DFQATT and CDR2 SNEGSKA (reference sequence). Unmatched junction bases numbered 14, after V lost 6 bases and J lost 2 bases. CDR3 DNA: TGCAGTGCGTCGGGACAGGGTTCTTTAGGGGCCTACGAGCAGTACTTC. It codes for CSASGQGSLGAYEQYF.

In this sample, this clonotype turned up a few times. J is TRBJ2-3 and V is TRBV4-3; 8 bases align to TRBD2. The CDR3 extends over 17 amino acids. Germline values: CDR1 LGHNA, CDR2 YSLEER. Trimming at V came to 0 bases and at J to 4 bases, leaving 9 bases not matched to a gene. CDR3 nucleotides: TGCGCCAGCAGCCAAGATGGGGCTAGCGGGTATTCAGATACGCAGTATTTT. This translates into CASSQDGASGYSDTQYF.

This sequence joins TRBV18 and TRBJ2-5; D gene uncertain. Deletions cut 3 bases from V and 5 bases from J, with 7 bases between. Germline V gene lookup returns CDR1 KGHSH and CDR2 LQKENI. The CDR3 runs to 12 residues. The CDR3: CASSPSLETQYF. The CDR3 nucleotides are TGTGCCAGCTCACCTAGTTTGGAGACCCAGTACTTC.

This clonotype was found a few times. The V and J genes are TRBV6-5 and TRBJ1-1, with D perhaps matching TRBD1 (5 bases). This CDR3 region has 16 residues. The ends were cut back, 6 bases at V and 0 bases at J, with 17 bases in the middle. Germline V gene lookup returns CDR1 MNHEY and CDR2 SVGAGI. The CDR3 is CASSQGGGSLNTEAFF. CDR3 coding DNA: TGTGCCAGCAGCCAAGGCGGGGGAAGCTTGAACACTGAAGCTTTCTTT.

The chain joins TRBV29-1 to TRBJ2-1; D tentatively fits TRBD1 or TRBD2 (6 bases each). The CDR3 sequence is 15 residues long. Germline V CDR1 and CDR2: SQVTM, ANQGSEA. The ends were cut back, 3 bases at V and 5 bases at J, with 17 bases in the middle. The DNA of the CDR3 is TGCAGCGTTGAGGAGGGGGGCACCCCGGACAATGAGCAGTTCTTC. This gives the protein CSVEEGGTPDNEQFF.

This chain uses TRBV10-3 with TRBJ2-2; tentatively, D is TRBD1 (7 bases). Trimming removed 5 bases from V and 1 base from J, with 8 bases in between. Germline CDR1 ENHRY, CDR2 SYGVKD. The CDR3 covers 14 residues. CDR3 residues: CAISQGGNTGELFF. The CDR3 DNA reads TGTGCCATCAGTCAGGGGGGGAACACCGGGGAGCTGTTTTTT.